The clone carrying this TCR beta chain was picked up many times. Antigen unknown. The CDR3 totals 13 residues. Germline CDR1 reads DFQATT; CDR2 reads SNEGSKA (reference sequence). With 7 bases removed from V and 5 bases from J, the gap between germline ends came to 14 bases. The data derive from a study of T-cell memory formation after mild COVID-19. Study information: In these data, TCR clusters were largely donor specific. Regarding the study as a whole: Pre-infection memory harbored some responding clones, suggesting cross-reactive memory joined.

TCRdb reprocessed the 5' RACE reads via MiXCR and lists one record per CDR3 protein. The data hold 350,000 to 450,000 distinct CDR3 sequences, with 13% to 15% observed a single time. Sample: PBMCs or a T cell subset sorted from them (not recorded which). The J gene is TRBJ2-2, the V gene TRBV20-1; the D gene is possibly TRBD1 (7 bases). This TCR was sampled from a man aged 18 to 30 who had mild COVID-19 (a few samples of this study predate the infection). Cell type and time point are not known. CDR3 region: CSGRQGGTGELFF. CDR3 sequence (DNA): TGCAGTGGCAGACAGGGAGGTACCGGGGAGCTGTTTTTT.